The 14 T cell receptor beta chains listed next were all sequenced from one sample in a study of shared T cell receptors in the human thymus. The assay was immunoSEQ multiplex PCR, and TCRdb's table has in-frame clones only and misses some. Here the sample spans about 660,000 clones, roughly 90% being singletons. This sample was also put to use in a study of human thymus T cells.

The sequenced sample was thymocytes. The receptors here all came from a boy younger than two with a congenital heart defect.

The chain employs TRBV19 and TRBJ1-1, with a possible D match to TRBD1 (6 bases). This CDR3 is built from 17 residues. The V end lost 3 bases, the J end lost 4 bases, and 21 bases lay between the germline ends. The germline V gene encodes CDR1 LNHDA and CDR2 SQIVND (reference sequence). CDR3 DNA: TGTGCCAGTAGTATTGAGGGAGGGGCAGGGGTGGGCACTGAAGCTTTCTTT. Its translation is CASSIEGGAGVGTEAFF. Using reference TRBV19 and TRBJ1-1 for the parts outside the CDR3, the full variable domain is DGGITQSPKYLFRKEGQNVTLSCEQNLNHDAMYWYRQDPGQGLRLIYYSQIVNDFQKGDIAEGYSVSREKKESFPLTVTSAQKNPTAFYLCASSIEGGAGVGTEAFFGQGTRLTVV.

V usage is TRBV5-5 and J usage is TRBJ2-6; 7 bases fit TRBD2. Germline CDR1 SGHKS, CDR2 YYEKEE (reference sequence). Trimming removed 4 bases from V and 1 base from J; junction bases left unmatched: 8. There are 17 residues in the CDR3. The CDR3 bases are TGTGCCAGCAGCCCGGGGACTACCGTTTCTGGGGCCAACGTCCTGACTTTC. It codes for CASSPGTTVSGANVLTF.

The rearrangement uses TRBV11-3 and TRBJ2-1; 8 bases map to TRBD2. The CDR3 length is 19 residues. V lost 1 base to trimming and J lost 0 bases; unmatched junction nucleotides: 11. The germline gives CDR1 SGHNT, CDR2 YENEEA. The CDR3 bases are TGTGCCAGCAGCTTAGGGACCGGGACTAGGGTCAGCTCCTACAATGAGCAGTTCTTC. This sequence encodes CASSLGTGTRVSSYNEQFF.

The chain employs TRBV6-6 and TRBJ2-3; TRBD1 is a possible D gene (6 bases). Germline CDR1 MNHNY, CDR2 SVGAGI (reference sequence). Trimming pared 6 bases from V and 3 bases from J, leaving 16 bases between. The CDR3 has 15 residues. CDR3 DNA sequence: TGTGCCAGCAGCTTAACACAGGGTCGAACAGATACGCAGTATTTT. This encodes CASSLTQGRTDTQYF.

V and J are TRBV5-4 and TRBJ2-5; D unresolved. The CDR3 has 16 amino acids. Germline V gene lookup returns CDR1 SGHNT and CDR2 YYREEE (reference sequence). Trimming removed 1 base at V and 1 base at J, with 14 bases between. The CDR3: CASSLCRDKVQETQYF. DNA for the CDR3: TGTGCCAGCAGCTTGTGCCGCGACAAGGTCCAAGAGACCCAGTACTTC.

As to this clone: Lacking the conserved final phenylalanine or tryptophan, this CDR3 likely reflects a read error. It is unclear where the CDR3 begins or ends on the DNA, so no DNA is shown, and the CDR3 is as TCRdb lists it. The rearrangement joins TRBV12-2 to TRBJ1-4. TRBV12-2 is flagged as a pseudogene. The CDR3 sequence runs 10 residues, both termini included. The CDR3 sequence: CASRLGFGLA.

The chain recombines TRBV7-2 with TRBJ2-5, with a tentative D call TRBD2 (6 bases). Per germline, CDR1 SGHTA and CDR2 FQGNSA. The germline V and J ends were trimmed by 3 bases and 5 bases, with 13 bases remaining between them. The CDR3 has 14 amino acids. The CDR3 region is CASSFQTSRETQYF. Here the CDR3 DNA reads TGTGCCAGCAGCTTCCAGACTAGTCGCGAGACCCAGTACTTC. Supplemented by reference TRBV7-2 and TRBJ2-5, the full variable domain reads GAGVSQSPSNKVTEKGKDVELRCDPISGHTALYWYRQSLGQGLEFLIYFQGNSAPDKSGLPSDRFSAERTGGSVSTLTIQRTQQEDSAVYLCASSFQTSRETQYFGPGTRLLVL.

The genes are TRBV11-3 and TRBJ2-2; TRBD2 agrees at 7 bases. The CDR3 has 17 residues. V dropped 5 bases and J dropped 3; count of bases not matched to a gene: 12. In germline, CDR1 is SGHNT, CDR2 YENEEA. The CDR3 bases are TGTGCCAGCAGCCCGGAGGTGGGAGGGCCCGACACCGGGGAGCTGTTTTTT. Translation: CASSPEVGGPDTGELFF.

V is TRBV5-1 and J is TRBJ1-1, with D perhaps matching TRBD1 (5 bases). The CDR3 consists of 17 residues. Between the trimmed V and J ends, which lost 0 bases and 7 bases, there was a span of 22 bases. Germline CDR1 reads SGHRS; CDR2 reads YFSETQ. The CDR3 nucleotides read TGCGCCAGCAGCTTGGAGGGACTCGCCCCTTTAGCTGTTGAAGCTTTCTTT. Amino acids: CASSLEGLAPLAVEAFF.

This clone appeared once. The rearrangement uses TRBV12-5 and TRBJ2-2; 7 positions match TRBD2. This CDR3 is built from 15 residues. Unmatched junction bases numbered 12, after V lost 6 bases and J lost 8 bases. Germline V CDR1 and CDR2: LGHNT, FRNRAP. CDR3 in DNA: TGTGCTAGTGGCCTATGGTCTAGCGGTCAGGGGGAGCTGTTTTTT. Protein: CASGLWSSGQGELFF.

The rearrangement uses TRBV2 and TRBJ2-3; 10 bases are shared with TRBD2. Germline values: CDR1 SNHLY, CDR2 FYNNEI. V lost 4 bases to trimming and J lost 2 bases; unmatched junction nucleotides: 9. This CDR3 contains 17 residues. The CDR3: CASSGGWTSGYTDTQYF. For the CDR3, the DNA is TGTGCCAGCAGTGGAGGTTGGACTAGCGGATACACAGATACGCAGTATTTT.

The chain employs TRBV29-1 and TRBJ2-7, with a weak D call TRBD1 (5 bases). V was shortened by 4 bases and J by 0 bases, with 13 bases between the two germline ends. CDR1 is SQVTM and CDR2 is ANQGSEA in the germline V gene. The CDR3 contains 14 residues. This CDR3 is CSVGPGYGSYEQYF. CDR3 coding DNA: TGCAGCGTTGGGCCAGGGTACGGCTCCTACGAGCAGTACTTC.

The chain has TRBV7-9 and TRBJ2-7, with 11 positions matching TRBD1. The J segment lost 2 bases and the V segment lost 7 bases, leaving 10 bases of the junction unmatched. The CDR3 is 16 amino acids. The V gene's germline CDR1 is SEHNR and CDR2 FQNEAQ (reference sequence). In nucleotides, the CDR3 is TGTGCCAGCACTCTCGGCGGGGGACAGGGGGCCTACGAGCAGTACTTC. Its protein is CASTLGGGQGAYEQYF.

This sequence joins TRBV27 and TRBJ2-7, with D tentatively TRBD1 (6 bases). This CDR3 has 16 residues. The germline CDR1 and CDR2 sequences are MNHEY and SMNVEV (reference sequence). Trimming took 5 bases from V and 0 from J, leaving 17 bases between them. The CDR3 region is CASSPRRWGPSYEQYF. The CDR3 DNA reads TGTGCCAGCAGTCCCCGGAGGTGGGGGCCCTCCTACGAGCAGTACTTC.